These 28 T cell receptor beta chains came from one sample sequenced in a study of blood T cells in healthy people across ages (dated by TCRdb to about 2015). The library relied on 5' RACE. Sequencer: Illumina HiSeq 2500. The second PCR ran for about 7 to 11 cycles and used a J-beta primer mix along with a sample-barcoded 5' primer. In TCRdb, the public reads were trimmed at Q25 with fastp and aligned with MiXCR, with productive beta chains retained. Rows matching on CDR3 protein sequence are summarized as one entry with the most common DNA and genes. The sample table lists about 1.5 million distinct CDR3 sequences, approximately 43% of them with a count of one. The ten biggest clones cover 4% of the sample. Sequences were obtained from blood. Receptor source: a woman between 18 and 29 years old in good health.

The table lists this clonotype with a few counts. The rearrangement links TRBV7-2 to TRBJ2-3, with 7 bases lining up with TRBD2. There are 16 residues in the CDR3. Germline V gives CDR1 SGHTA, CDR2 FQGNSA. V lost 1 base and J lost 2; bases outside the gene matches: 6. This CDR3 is CASSLEVGLVTDTQYF. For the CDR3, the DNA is TGTGCCAGCAGCTTAGAGGTTGGACTAGTCACAGATACGCAGTATTTT.

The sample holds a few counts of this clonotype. The chain's CDR3 is CASSSFNRDSNEKLFF. CDR3 in DNA: TGTGCCAGCAGCTCGTTTAACCGGGACAGCAATGAAAAACTGTTTTTT. This rearrangement joins TRBV7-2 to TRBJ1-4; TRBD1 agrees at 7 bases. V lost 4 bases, J lost 5 bases, and 10 bases stayed unmatched. Looked up from germline, CDR1 is SGHTA and CDR2 is FQGNSA. The CDR3 is made up of 16 amino acids.

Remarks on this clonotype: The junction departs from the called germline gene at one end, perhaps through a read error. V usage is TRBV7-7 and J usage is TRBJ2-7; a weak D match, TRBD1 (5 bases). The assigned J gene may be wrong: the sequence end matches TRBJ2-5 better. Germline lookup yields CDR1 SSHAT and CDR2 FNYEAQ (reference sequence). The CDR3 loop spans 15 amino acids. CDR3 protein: CASSLSGRGEETQYF. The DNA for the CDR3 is TGTGCTAGCAGCTTATCTGGTAGGGGTGAAGAGACCCAGTACTTC.

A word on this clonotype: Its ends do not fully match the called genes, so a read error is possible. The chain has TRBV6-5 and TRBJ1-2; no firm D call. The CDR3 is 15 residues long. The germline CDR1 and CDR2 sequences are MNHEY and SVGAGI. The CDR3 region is CASSSTPAANYSYTF. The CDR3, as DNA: TGTGCCAGCAGTTCCACACCTGCAGCAAACTATAGCTACACCTTC.

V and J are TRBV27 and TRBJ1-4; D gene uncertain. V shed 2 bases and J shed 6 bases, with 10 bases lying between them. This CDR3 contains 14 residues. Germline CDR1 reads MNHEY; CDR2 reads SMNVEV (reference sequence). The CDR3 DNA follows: TGTGCCAGCAGTTTAAGTAGAGGATATGAAAAACTGTTTTTT. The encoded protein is CASSLSRGYEKLFF.

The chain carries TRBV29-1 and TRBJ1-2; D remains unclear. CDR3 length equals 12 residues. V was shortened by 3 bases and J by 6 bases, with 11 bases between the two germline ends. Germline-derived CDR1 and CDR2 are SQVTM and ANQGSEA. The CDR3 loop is CSVDGAMDGYTF. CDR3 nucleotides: TGCAGCGTTGACGGTGCAATGGATGGCTACACCTTC.

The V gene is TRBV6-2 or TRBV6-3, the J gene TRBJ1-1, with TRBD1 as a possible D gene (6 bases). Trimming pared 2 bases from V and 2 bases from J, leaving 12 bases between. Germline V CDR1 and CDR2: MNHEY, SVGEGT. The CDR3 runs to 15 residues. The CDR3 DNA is TGTGCCAGCAGTTACGCCCAGGGGCTAAACACTGAAGCTTTCTTT. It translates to CASSYAQGLNTEAFF.

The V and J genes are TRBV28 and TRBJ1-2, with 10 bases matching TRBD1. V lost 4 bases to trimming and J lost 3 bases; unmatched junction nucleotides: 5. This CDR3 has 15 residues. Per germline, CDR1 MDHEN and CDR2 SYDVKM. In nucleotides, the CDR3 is TGTGCCAGCAGTTCCTCGGACAGGGGGTACTATGGCTACACCTTC. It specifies CASSSSDRGYYGYTF.

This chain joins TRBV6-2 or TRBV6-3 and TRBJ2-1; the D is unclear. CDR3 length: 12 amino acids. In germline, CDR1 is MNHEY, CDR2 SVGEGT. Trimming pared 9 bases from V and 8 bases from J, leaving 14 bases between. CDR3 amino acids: CASKPRLDEQFF. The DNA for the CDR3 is TGTGCCAGTAAACCCCGTTTGGATGAGCAGTTCTTC.

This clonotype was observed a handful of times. The CDR3 reads CASSLQIPQLAYEQYF. DNA of the CDR3: TGCGCCAGCAGCTTGCAAATCCCCCAACTAGCCTACGAGCAGTACTTC. The chain combines TRBV5-1 with TRBJ2-7; weak D call: TRBD2 (5 bases). This CDR3 region has 16 residues. Germline values: CDR1 SGHRS, CDR2 YFSETQ. V was cut by 1 base and J by 2 bases, with 16 bases left in between.

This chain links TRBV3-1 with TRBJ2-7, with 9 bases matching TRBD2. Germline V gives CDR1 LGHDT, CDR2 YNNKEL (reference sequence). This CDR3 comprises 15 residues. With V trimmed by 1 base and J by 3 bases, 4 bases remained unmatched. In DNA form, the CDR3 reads TGTGCCAGCAGCCAAGGGCGGGGGGGGTTCTACGAGCAGTACTTC. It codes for CASSQGRGGFYEQYF.

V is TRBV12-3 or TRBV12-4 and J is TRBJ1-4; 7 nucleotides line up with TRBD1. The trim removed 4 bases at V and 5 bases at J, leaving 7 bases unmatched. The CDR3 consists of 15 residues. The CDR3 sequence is CASSSRTGLNEKLFF. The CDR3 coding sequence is TGTGCCAGCAGTTCCCGGACAGGTCTAAATGAAAAACTGTTTTTT.

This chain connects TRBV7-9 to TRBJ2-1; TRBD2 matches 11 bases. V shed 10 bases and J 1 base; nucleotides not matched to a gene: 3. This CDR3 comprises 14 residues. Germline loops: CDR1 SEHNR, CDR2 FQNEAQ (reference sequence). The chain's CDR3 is CATRLAGSYNEQFF. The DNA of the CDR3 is TGTGCCACCCGACTAGCGGGATCCTACAATGAGCAGTTCTTC.

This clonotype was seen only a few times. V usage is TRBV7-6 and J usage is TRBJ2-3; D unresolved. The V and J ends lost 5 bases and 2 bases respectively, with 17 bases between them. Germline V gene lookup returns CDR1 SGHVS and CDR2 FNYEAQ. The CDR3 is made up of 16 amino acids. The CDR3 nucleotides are TGTGCCAGCAGCCTAACGTTTCTACCGTCCACAGATACGCAGTATTTT. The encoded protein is CASSLTFLPSTDTQYF. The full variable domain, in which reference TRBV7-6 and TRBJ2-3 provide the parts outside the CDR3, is GAGVSQSPRYKVTKRGQDVALRCDPISGHVSLYWYRQALGQGPEFLTYFNYEAQQDKSGLPNDRFSAERPEGSISTLTIQRTEQRDSAMYRCASSLTFLPSTDTQYFGPGTRLTVL.

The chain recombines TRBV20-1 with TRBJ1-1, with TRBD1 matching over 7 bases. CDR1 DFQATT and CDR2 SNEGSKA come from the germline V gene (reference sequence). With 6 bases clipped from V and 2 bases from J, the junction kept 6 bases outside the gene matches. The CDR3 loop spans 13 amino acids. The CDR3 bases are TGCAGTGCGGGGGACAGTAGTAACACTGAAGCTTTCTTT. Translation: CSAGDSSNTEAFF.

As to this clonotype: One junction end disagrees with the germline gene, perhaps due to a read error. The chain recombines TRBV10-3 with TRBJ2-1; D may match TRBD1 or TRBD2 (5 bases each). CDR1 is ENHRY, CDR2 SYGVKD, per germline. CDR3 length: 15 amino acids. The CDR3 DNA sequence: TGTGCCAACAGTGAACTCGGGACGGAATACAATGAGCAGTTCTTC. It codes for CANSELGTEYNEQFF.

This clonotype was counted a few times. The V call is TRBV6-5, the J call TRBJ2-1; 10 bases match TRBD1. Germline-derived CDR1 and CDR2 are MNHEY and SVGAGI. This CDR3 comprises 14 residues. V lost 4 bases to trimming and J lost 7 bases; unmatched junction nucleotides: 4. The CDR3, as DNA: TGTGCCAGCAGTTCGGGACAGGGGAGGAATGAGCAGTTCTTC. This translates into CASSSGQGRNEQFF.

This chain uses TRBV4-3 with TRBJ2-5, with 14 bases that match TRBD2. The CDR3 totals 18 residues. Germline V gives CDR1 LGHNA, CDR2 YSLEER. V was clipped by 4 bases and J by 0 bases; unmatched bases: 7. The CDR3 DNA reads TGCGCCAGCAGCCTGGGACTAGCGGGGGCCGGGTACCAAGAGACCCAGTACTTC. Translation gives CASSLGLAGAGYQETQYF.

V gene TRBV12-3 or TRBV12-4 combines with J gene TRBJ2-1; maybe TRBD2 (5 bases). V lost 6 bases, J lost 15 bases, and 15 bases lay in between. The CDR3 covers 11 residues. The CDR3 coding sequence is TGTGCCAGCAGCCCTAACGGGAAACTGTTCTTC. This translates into CASSPNGKLFF.

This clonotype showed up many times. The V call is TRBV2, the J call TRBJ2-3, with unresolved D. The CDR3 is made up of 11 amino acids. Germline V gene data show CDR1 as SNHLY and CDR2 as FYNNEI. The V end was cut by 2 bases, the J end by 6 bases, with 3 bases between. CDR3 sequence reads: CASSERDTQYF. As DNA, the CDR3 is TGTGCCAGCAGTGAACGGGATACGCAGTATTTT.

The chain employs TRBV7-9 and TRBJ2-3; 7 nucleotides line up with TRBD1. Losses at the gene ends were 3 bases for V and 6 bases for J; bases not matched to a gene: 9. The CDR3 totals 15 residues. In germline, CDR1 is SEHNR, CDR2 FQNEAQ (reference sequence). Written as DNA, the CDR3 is TGTGCCAGCAGCTTGGACAGGAAAGTTCTGGATACGCAGTATTTT. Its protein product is CASSLDRKVLDTQYF.

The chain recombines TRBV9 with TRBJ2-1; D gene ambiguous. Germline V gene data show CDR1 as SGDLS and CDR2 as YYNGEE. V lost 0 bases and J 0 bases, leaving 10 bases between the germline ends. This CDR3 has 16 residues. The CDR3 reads CASSVGPPISYNEQFF. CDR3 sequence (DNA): TGTGCCAGCAGCGTAGGACCGCCAATCTCCTACAATGAGCAGTTCTTC.

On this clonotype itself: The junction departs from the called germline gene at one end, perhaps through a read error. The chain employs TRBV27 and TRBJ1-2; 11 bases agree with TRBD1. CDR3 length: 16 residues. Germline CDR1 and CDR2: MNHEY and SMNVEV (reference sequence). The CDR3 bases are TGTGCCAGCAGTTCCGGACAGGGGGCTCAAGACTATTGCTACACCTTC. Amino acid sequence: CASSSGQGAQDYCYTF.

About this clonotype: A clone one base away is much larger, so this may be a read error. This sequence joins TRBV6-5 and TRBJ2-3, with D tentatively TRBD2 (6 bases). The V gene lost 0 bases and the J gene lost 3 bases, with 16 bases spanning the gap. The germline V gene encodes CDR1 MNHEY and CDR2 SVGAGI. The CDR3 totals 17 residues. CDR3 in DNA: TGTGCCAGCAGTTACTCCCAACCGGCGGGGTCAACAGATACGCAGTATTTT. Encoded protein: CASSYSQPAGSTDTQYF.

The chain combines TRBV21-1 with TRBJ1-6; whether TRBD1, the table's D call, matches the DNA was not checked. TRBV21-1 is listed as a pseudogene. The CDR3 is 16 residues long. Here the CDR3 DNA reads TGTGCCAGCAGCACTGCTGACGGGACATACAATTCACCCCTCCACTTT. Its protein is CASSTADGTYNSPLHF.

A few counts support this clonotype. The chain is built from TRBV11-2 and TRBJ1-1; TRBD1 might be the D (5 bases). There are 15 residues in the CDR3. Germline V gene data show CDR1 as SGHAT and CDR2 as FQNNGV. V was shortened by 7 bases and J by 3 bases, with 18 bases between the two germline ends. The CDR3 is CASTLDGGMDTEAFF. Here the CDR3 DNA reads TGTGCCAGCACCTTGGATGGGGGGATGGACACTGAAGCTTTCTTT.

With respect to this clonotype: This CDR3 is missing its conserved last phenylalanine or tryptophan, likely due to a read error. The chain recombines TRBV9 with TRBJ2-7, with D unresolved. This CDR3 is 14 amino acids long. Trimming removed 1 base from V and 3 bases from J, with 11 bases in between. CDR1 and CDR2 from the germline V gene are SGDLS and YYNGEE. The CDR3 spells CASSVNGGNYEQYL. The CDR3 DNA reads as TGTGCCAGCAGCGTAAACGGCGGAAACTACGAGCAGTACTTA.

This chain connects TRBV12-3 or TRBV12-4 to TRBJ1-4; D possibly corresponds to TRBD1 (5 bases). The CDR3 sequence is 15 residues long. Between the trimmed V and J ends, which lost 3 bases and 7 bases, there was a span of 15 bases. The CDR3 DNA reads TGTGCCAGCAGTTTCCCTAACGGGGCGAGTGAAAAACTGTTTTTT. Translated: CASSFPNGASEKLFF.